The clone carrying this T cell receptor (beta chain) is judged medium-sized. With V trimmed by 3 bases and J by 8 bases, 6 bases remained unmatched. CDR1 is SGHVS, CDR2 FNYEAQ, per germline. This CDR3 has 14 amino acids. This specimen belongs to a study of CDR3 diversity in severe acne. TCRdb processed the PCR reads anew with MiXCR; each CDR3 protein has one entry. This sample has fewer than 100,000 distinct CDR3 sequences, with about 54% found just once. V is TRBV7-6 and J is TRBJ2-1, with 8 bases fitting TRBD2. The sequencing input was blood. The clonotype originates from a male donor in good health, without acne. The CDR3 sequence: CASSLIREGDEQFF. The CDR3 DNA reads TGTGCCAGCAGCTTGATCCGGGAGGGGGATGAGCAGTTCTTC.